The TCR beta chain under discussion was sequenced for a study of regulatory T cells in long-lasting Graves disease. Building of the TCR beta libraries involved iRepertoire HTBI primers and Arm-PCR of CDR3 regions. Each CDR3 protein is one row after TCRdb ran MiXCR on the multiplex PCR reads. The table includes roughly 220,000 distinct CDR3 sequences, approximately 16% detected once. Noted time point: newly diagnosed GD, antithyroid drugs for less than 3 months. Generation of the TCR library employed RNA extracted from PBMCs. The germline V gene encodes CDR1 SNHLY and CDR2 FYNNEI. The CDR3 is made up of 14 amino acids. The V and J ends lost 0 bases and 6 bases respectively, with 9 bases between them.

The V call is TRBV2, the J call TRBJ1-5, with D hard to call. Sequenced here: peripheral blood mononuclear cells (PBMCs), sampled at new diagnosis, from a patient treated with antithyroid drugs. The sequence was obtained from a female donor with Graves disease. For the CDR3, the DNA is TGTGCCAGCAGTGAAGCAGGGAGAGGTCAGCCCCAGCATTTT. It codes for CASSEAGRGQPQHF. Full variable domain (missing parts from reference TRBV2 and TRBJ1-5): EPEVTQTPSHQVTQMGQEVILRCVPISNHLYFYWYRQILGQKVEFLVSFYNNEISEKSEIFDDQFSVERPDGSNFTLKIRSTKLEDSAMYFCASSEAGRGQPQHFGDGTRLSIL.